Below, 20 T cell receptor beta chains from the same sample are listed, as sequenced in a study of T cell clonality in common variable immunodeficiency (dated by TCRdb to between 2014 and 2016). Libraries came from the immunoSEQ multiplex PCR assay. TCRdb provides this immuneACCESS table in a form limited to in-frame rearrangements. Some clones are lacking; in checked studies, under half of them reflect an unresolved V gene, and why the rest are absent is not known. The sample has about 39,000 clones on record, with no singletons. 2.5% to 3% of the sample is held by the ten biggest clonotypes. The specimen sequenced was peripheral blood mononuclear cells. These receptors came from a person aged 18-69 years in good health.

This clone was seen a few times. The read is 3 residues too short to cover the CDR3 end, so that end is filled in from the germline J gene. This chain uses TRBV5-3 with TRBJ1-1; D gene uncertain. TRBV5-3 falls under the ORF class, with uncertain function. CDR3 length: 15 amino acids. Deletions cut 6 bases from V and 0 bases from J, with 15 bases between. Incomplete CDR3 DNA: TGTGCCAGAAAAATTTCAGGCATAATGAACACTGAA. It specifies CARKISGIMNTE. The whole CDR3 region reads CARKISGIMNTEAFF.

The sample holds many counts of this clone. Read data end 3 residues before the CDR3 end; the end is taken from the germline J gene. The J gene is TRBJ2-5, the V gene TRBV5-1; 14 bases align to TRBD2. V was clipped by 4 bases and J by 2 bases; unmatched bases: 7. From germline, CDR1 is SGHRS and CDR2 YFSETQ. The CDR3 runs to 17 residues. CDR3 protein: CASSPGLAGVSQETQYF. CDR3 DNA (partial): TGCGCCAGCAGCCCGGGACTAGCGGGAGTTTCGCAAGAGACC.

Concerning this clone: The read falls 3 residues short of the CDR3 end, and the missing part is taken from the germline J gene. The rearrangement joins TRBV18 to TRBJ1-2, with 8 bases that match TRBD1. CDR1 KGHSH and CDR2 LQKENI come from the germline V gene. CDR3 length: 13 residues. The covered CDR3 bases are TGTGCCAGCTCACCGGACAGGGCCCACGAC. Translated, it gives CASSPDRAHD. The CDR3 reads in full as CASSPDRAHDYTF.

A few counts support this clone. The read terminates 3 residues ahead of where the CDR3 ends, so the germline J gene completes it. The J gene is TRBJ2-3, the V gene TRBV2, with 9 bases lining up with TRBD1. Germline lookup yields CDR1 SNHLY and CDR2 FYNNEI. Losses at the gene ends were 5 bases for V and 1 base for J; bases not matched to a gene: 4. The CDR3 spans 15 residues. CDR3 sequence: CASSTGQGRTDTQYF. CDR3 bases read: TGTGCCAGCAGTACGGGACAGGGCCGCACAGATACG.

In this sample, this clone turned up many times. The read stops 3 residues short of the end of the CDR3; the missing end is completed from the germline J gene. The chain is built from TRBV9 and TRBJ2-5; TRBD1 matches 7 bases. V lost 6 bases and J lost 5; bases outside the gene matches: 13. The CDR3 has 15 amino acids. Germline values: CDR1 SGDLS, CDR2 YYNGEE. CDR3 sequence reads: CASTRTGVGGETQYF. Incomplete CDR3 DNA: TGTGCCAGCACCCGAACAGGGGTAGGTGGGGAGACC.

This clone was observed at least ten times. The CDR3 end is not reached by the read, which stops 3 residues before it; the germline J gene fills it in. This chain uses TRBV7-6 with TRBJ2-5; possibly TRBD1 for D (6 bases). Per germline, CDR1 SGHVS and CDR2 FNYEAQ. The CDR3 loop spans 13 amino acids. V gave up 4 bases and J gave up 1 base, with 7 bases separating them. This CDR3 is CASSWTVQETQYF. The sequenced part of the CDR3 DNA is TGTGCCAGCAGCTGGACAGTCCAAGAGACC.

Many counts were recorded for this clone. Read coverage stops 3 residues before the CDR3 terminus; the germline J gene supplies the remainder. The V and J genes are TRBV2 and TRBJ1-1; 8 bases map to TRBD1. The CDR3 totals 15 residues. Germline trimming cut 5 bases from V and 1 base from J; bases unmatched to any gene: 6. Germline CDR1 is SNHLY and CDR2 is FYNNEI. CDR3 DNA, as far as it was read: TGTGCCAGCAGTCTTCAGGGGGCTAGGAACACTGAA. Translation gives CASSLQGARNTE. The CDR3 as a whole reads CASSLQGARNTEAFF.

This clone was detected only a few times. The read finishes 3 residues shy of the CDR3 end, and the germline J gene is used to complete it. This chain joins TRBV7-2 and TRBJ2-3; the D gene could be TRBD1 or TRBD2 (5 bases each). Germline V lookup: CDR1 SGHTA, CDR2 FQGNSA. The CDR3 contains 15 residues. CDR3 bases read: TGTGCCAGCAGCTTAGCAACGGCAGGGAGTCAGCCG. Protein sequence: CASSLATAGSQP. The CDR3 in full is CASSLATAGSQPQYF.

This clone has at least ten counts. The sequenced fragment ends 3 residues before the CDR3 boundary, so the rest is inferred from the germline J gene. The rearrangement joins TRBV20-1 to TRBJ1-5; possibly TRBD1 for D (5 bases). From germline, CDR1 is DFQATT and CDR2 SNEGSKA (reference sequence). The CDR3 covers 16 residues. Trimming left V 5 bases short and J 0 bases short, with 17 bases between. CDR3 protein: CSALVQAGHSNQPQHF. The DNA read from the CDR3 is TGCAGTGCTTTAGTACAGGCGGGGCATAGCAATCAGCCC.

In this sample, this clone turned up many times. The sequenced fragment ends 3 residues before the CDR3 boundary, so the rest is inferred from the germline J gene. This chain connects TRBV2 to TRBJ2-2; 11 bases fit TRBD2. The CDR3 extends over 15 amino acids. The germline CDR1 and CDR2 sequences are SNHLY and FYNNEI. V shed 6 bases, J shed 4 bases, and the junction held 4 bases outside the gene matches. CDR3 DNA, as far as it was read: TGTGCCAGCAGCGTTAGCGGGGGGGCCACCGGGGAG. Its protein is CASSVSGGATGE. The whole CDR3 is CASSVSGGATGELFF. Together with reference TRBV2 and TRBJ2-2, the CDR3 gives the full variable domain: EPEVTQTPSHQVTQMGQEVILRCVPISNHLYFYWYRQILGQKVEFLVSFYNNEISEKSEIFDDQFSVERPDGSNFTLKIRSTKLEDSAMYFCASSVSGGATGELFFGEGSRLTVL.

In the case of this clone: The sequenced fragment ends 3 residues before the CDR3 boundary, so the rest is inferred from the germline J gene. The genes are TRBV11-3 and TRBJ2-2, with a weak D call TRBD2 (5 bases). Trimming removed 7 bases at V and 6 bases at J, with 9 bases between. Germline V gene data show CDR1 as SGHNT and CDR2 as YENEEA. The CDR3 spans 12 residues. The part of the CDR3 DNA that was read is TGTGCCAGCATGCGGGTGCCCGGGGAG. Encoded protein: CASMRVPGE. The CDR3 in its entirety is CASMRVPGELFF. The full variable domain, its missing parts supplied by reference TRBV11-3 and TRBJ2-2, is EAGVVQSPRYKIIEKKQPVAFWCNPISGHNTLYWYLQNLGQGPELLIRYENEEAVDDSQLPKDRFSAERLKGVDSTLKIQPAELGDSAVYLCASMRVPGELFFGEGSRLTVL.

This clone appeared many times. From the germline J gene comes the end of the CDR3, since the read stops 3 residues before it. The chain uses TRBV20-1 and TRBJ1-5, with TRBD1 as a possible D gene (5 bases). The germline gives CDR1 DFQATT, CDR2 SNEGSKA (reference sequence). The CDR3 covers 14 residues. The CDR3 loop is CSTPTAGGYQPQHF. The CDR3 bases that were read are TGCTCAACCCCCACGGCCGGGGGTTATCAGCCC.

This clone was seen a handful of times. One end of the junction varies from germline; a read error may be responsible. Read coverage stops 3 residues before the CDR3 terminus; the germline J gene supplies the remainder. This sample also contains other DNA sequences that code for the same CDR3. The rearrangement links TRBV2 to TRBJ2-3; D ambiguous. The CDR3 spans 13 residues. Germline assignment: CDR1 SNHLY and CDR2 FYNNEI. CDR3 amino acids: CASNSQQTDTQYF. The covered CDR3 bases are TGCGCCAGCAACTCTCAACAGACAGATACG.

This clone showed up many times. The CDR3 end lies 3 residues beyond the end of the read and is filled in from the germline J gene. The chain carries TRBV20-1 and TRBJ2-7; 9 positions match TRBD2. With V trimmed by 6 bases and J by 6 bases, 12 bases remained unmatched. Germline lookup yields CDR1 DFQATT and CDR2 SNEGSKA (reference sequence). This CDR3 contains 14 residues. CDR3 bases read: TGCAGTGCCAATCCTCCTAGCGGGACCTTCGAG. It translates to CSANPPSGTFE. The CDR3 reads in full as CSANPPSGTFEQYF.

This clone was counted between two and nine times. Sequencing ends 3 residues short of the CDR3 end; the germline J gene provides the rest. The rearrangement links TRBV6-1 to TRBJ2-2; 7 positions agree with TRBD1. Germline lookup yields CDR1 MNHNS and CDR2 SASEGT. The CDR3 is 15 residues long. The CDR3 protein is CASSENRDRDSPLFF. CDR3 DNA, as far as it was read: TGTGCCAGCAGTGAGAACCGGGACAGAGATTCACCG.

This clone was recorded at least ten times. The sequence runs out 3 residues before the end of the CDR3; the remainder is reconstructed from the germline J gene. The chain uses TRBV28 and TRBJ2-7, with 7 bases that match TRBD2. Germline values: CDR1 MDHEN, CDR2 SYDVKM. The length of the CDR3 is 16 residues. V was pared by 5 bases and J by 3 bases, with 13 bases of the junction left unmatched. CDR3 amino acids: CASSPGGGGAFYEQYF. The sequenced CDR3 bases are TGTGCCAGCAGTCCGGGGGGTGGCGGGGCCTTCTACGAG.

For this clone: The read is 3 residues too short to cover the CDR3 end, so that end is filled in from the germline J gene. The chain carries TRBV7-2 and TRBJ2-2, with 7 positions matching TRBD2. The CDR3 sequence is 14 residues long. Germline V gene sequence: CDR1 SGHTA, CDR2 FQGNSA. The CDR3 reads CASSLMGGREKLFF. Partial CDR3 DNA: TGTGCCAGCAGCTTAATGGGGGGGAGGGAAAAG.

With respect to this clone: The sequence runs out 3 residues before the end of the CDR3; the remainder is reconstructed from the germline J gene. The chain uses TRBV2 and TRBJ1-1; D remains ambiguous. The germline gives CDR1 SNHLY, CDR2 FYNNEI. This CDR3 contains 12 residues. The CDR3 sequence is CASQGYGSGAFF. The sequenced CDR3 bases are TGTGCCAGCCAAGGATACGGCTCGGGT.

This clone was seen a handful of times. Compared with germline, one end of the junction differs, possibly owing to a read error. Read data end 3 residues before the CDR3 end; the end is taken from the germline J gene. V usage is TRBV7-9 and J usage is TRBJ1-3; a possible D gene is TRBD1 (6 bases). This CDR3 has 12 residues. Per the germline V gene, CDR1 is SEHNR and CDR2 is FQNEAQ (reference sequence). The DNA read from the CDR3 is TGTTCCAGCAGCTTTTCGGCAGGGGCG. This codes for CSSSFSAGA. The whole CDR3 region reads CSSSFSAGAIYF.

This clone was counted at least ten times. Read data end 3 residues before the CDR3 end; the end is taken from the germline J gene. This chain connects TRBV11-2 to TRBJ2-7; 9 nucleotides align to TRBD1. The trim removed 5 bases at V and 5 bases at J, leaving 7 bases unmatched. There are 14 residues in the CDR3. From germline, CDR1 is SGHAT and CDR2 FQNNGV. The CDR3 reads CASSGRDRADEQYF. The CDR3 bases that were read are TGTGCCAGCAGCGGCCGGGACAGGGCTGACGAG.